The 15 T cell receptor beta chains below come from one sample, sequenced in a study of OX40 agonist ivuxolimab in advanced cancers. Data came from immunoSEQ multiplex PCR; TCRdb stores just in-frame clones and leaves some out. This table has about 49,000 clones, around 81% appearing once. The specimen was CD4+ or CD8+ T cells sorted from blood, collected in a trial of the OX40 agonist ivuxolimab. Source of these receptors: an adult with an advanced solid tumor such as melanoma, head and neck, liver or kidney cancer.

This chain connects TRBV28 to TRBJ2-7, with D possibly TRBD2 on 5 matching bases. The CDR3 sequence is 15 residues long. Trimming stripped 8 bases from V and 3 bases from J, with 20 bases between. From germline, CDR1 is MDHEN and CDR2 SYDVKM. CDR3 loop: CASGSGLAWGYEQYF. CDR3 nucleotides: TGTGCCAGCGGCTCTGGTCTAGCTTGGGGCTACGAGCAGTACTTC.

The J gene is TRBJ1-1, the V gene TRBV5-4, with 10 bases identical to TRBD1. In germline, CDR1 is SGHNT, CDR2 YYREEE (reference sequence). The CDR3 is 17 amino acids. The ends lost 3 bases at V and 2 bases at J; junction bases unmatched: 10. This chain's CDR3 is CASSWGDRGNSNTEAFF. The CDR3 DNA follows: TGTGCCAGCAGCTGGGGGGACAGGGGAAACTCAAACACTGAAGCTTTCTTT.

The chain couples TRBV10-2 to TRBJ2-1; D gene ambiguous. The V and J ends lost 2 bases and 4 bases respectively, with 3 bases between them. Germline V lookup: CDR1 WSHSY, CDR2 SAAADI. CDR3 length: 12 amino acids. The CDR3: CASSEVYNEQFF. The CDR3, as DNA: TGCGCCAGCAGTGAGGTTTACAATGAGCAGTTCTTC.

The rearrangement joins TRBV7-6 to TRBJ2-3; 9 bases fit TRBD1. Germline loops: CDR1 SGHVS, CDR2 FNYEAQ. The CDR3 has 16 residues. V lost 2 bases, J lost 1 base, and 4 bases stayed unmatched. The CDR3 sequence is CASSLTGGAGTDTQYF. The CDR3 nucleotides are TGTGCCAGCAGCTTAACAGGGGGCGCGGGCACAGATACGCAGTATTTT.

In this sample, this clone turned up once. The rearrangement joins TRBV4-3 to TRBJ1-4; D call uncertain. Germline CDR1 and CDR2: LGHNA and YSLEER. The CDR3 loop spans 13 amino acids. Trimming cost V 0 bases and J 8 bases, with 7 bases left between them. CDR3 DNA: TGCGCCAGCAGCCAAGATGACGGGGAAAAACTGTTTTTT. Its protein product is CASSQDDGEKLFF.

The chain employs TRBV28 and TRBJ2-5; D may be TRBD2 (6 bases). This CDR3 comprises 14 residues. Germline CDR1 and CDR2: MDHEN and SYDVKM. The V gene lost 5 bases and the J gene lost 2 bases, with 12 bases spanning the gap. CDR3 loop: CASSGDWGQETQYF. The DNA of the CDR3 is TGTGCCAGCAGTGGGGACTGGGGGCAAGAGACCCAGTACTTC.

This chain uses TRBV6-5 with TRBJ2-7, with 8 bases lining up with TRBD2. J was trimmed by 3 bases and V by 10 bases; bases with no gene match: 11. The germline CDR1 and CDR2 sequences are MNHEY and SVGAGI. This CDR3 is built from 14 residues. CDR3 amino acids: CATKGLAGNYEQYF. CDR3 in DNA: TGTGCCACCAAGGGGTTAGCGGGGAACTACGAGCAGTACTTC.

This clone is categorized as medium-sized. CDR3 sequence reads: CASSQGETKNPYEQYF. Here the CDR3 DNA reads TGCGCCAGCAGCCAAGGTGAAACAAAGAACCCCTACGAGCAGTACTTC. This chain links TRBV4-3 with TRBJ2-7, with no clear D. Germline loops: CDR1 LGHNA, CDR2 YSLEER. The CDR3 runs to 16 residues. V was pared by 1 base and J by 2 bases, with 15 bases between.

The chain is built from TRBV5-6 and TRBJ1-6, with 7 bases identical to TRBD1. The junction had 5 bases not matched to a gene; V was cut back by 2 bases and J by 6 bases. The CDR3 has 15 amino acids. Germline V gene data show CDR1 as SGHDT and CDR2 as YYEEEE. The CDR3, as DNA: TGTGCCAGCAGCTTCCGGGACAGCTTTAATTCACCCCTCCACTTT. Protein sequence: CASSFRDSFNSPLHF.

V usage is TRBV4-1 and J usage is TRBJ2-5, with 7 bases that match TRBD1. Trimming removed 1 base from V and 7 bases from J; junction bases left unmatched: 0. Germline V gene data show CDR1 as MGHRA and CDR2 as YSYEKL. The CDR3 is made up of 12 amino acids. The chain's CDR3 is CASSQGQGTQYF. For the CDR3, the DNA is TGCGCCAGCAGCCAAGGACAGGGGACCCAGTACTTC.

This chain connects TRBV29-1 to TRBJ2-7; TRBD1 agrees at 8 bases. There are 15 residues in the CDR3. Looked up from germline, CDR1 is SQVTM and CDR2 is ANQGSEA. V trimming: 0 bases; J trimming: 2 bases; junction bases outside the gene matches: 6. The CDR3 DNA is TGCAGCGTTGAAGATGGGGCACAGGGGGCCTACGAGCAGTACTTC. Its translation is CSVEDGAQGAYEQYF.

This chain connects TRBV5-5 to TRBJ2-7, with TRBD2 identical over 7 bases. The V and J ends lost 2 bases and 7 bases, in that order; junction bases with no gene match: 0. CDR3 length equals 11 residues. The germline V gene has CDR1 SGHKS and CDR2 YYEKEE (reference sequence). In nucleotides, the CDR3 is TGTGCCAGCAGCTTCGGGGGGGAGCAGTACGTC. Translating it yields CASSFGGEQYV.

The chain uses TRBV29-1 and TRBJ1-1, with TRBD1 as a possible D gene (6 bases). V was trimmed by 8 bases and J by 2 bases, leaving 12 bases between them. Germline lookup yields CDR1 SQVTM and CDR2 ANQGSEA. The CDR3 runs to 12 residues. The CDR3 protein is CSYRGLNTEAFF. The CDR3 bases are TGCAGCTATCGGGGGCTAAACACTGAAGCTTTCTTT.

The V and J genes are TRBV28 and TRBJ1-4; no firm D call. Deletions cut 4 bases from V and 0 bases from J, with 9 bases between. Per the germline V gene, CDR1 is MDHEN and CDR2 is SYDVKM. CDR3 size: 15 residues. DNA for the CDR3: TGTGCCAGCAGTTCCTTAGATGCAACTAATGAAAAACTGTTTTTT. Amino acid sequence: CASSSLDATNEKLFF.

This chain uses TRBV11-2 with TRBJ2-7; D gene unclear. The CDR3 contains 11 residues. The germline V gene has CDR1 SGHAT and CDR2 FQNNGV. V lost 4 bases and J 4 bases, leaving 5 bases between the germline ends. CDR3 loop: CASSSVYEQYF. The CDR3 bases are TGTGCCAGCAGCTCCGTATACGAGCAGTACTTC.